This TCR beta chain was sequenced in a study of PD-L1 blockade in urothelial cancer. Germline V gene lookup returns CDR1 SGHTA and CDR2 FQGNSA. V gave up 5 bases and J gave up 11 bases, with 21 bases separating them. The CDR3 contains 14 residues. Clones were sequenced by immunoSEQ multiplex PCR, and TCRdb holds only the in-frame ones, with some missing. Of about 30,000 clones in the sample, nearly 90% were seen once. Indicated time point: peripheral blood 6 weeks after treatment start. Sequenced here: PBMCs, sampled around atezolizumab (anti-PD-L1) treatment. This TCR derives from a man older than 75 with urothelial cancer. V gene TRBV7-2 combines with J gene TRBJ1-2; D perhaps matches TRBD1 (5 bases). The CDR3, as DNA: TGTGCCAGCAGCCCCGACAGAATCGCTACATCATACACCTTC. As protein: CASSPDRIATSYTF.